This T cell receptor beta chain originates from a study of low-dose radiotherapy and immunotherapy resistance in tumors. As for the study in general: Cohort 1 received 0.5 Gy per fraction every 2 weeks, totaling 6.5 Gy. Treatment included intravenous cyclophosphamide dosed at 200 mg/m2 every two weeks, one day before radiation and immunotherapy.

This clonotype was counted at least ten times. Time point in this sample: after trial treatment. Treatment denoted: LDRT plus nivolumab, ipilimumab, low-dose cyclophosphamide and aspirin (RACIN trial). Each donor was administered nivolumab, ipilimumab, aspirin, low-dose cyclophosphamide and low-dose radiotherapy. Priming of first-strand cDNA relied on TRAV- and TRBV-specific primers (covering alpha and beta chains). Amplification, which lasted 20 PCR cycles, used a constant-region primer and V-primer adapter to amplify TCRs. With in vitro transcription, the isolated mRNA was amplified. TCRdb re-called the reads through MiXCR, storing one row per CDR3 protein. The sample includes tens of thousands of distinct CDR3 sequences, about 20% of them seen just once. The length of the CDR3 is 19 residues. Germline trimming cut 4 bases from V and 4 bases from J; bases unmatched to any gene: 13.

Sequencing used PBMCs, obtained after low-dose radiotherapy plus immunotherapy. The clonotype originates from a female donor with ovarian cancer. This chain joins TRBV5-3 and TRBJ2-5, with TRBD2 matching 16 bases. TRBV5-3 is marked as an open reading frame, function uncertain. CDR3 residues: CARSPAAGLAGGMGETQYF. The CDR3 nucleotides read TGTGCCAGAAGCCCCGCGGCGGGACTAGCGGGAGGGATGGGAGAGACCCAGTACTTC.